These 2 T cell receptor beta chains were sequenced from one sample in a study of CD8+ T cells in alopecia areata. Extracted RNA was reverse transcribed, and the resulting cDNA served as sequencing template. Profiled with immunoSEQ multiplex PCR; TCRdb holds only in-frame clones, not every one. The profile shows 95,000 to 120,000 clones, around 59% of them singletons. Sequenced: CD8+ T cells sorted from blood. The source is a human donor in good health.

This rearrangement joins TRBV9 to TRBJ2-1; TRBD2 matches 9 bases. J lost 3 bases, V lost 2 bases, and 3 bases had no gene match. The CDR3 spans 15 residues. Germline assignment: CDR1 SGDLS and CDR2 YYNGEE. The CDR3 is CASSVERGVYNEQFF. In nucleotides, the CDR3 is TGTGCCAGCAGCGTGGAGCGGGGGGTCTACAATGAGCAGTTCTTC.

The sample holds a few counts of this clone. The rearrangement uses TRBV28 and TRBJ2-1; unclear D gene. The CDR3 length is 13 residues. Trimming took 1 base from V and 9 from J, leaving 10 bases between them. The germline CDR1 and CDR2 sequences are MDHEN and SYDVKM. CDR3 nucleotides: TGTGCCAGCAGTTTATTCGGACCGAGTGAGCAGTTCTTC. This encodes CASSLFGPSEQFF.